Presented here are 3 T cell receptor beta chains from one specimen sequenced in a study of T cell responses to AZD1222 COVID-19 vaccine. The protocol was immunoSEQ multiplex PCR, while the TCRdb copy is restricted to in-frame clones and leaves out a portion. The sample lists roughly 70,000 clones; roughly 87% were seen once. Sequenced material: peripheral blood, taken on day 0 of AZD1222 vaccination. The receptors were sampled from an adult in good health.

This rearrangement joins TRBV6-5 to TRBJ2-1, with TRBD2 identical over 9 bases. The germline V gene has CDR1 MNHEY and CDR2 SVGAGI. V dropped 2 bases and J dropped 7; count of bases not matched to a gene: 6. The CDR3 has 15 amino acids. The CDR3 sequence is CASSYGAGGFNEQFF. For the CDR3, the DNA is TGTGCCAGCAGTTACGGAGCGGGGGGATTTAATGAGCAGTTCTTC.

The chain uses TRBV19 and TRBJ1-5; D is unclear. V lost 3 bases and J lost 4, with 4 bases in between. The germline V gene encodes CDR1 LNHDA and CDR2 SQIVND (reference sequence). This CDR3 contains 12 residues. CDR3: CASSMPNQPQHF. The CDR3 nucleotides read TGTGCCAGTAGTATGCCTAATCAGCCCCAGCATTTT.

The V call is TRBV2, the J call TRBJ1-4; 8 bases line up with TRBD1. Germline V gene data show CDR1 as SNHLY and CDR2 as FYNNEI. V shed 5 bases and J 7 bases; nucleotides not matched to a gene: 6. The CDR3 runs to 14 residues. DNA of the CDR3: TGTGCCAGCAGTATCCAGGGGGCCGGTGAAAAACTGTTTTTT. Its protein product is CASSIQGAGEKLFF.